This TCR beta chain derives from a study of T-cell reconstitution after alpha-beta-depleted transplantation in children. Preparation of the TCRbeta library was carried out with unique molecular identifiers. Using its own MiXCR run on the PCR reads, TCRdb lists one record per CDR3 protein. The table has hundreds of thousands of distinct CDR3 sequences, approximately 16% seen once. After removal of 1 base from V and 7 bases from J, the junction contained 4 bases not matched to a gene. CDR3 length: 14 amino acids. Germline V gene sequence: CDR1 SEHNR, CDR2 FQNEAQ (reference sequence). The chain recombines TRBV7-9 with TRBJ1-5; 7 bases fit TRBD1. The sample consisted of PBMCs from the stem cell graft donor, taken from the stem cell graft. The clonotype comes from a human donor who donated a stem cell graft to a child with acute myeloid leukemia. CDR3 residues: CASSLEGAVQPQHF. In DNA form, the CDR3 reads TGTGCCAGCAGCTTAGAGGGGGCCGTCCAGCCCCAGCATTTT.